The next 32 T cell receptor beta chains were all read from a single sample in a study of blood T cell repertoires in COVID-19. Only in-frame clones appear in the TCRdb table, and some are missing; sequencing was by immunoSEQ multiplex PCR. The table has roughly 350,000 clones, 85% seen once. The material sequenced was peripheral blood. The origin of the receptors is a woman aged 18-29 years with acute or convalescent COVID-19.

V usage is TRBV27 and J usage is TRBJ1-5; 8 positions match TRBD1. In germline, CDR1 is MNHEY, CDR2 SMNVEV (reference sequence). The CDR3 contains 16 residues. V lost 5 bases and J lost 3; bases outside the gene matches: 9. Written as DNA, the CDR3 is TGTGCCAGCAGTATCGATGGACAGGGTGTCAATCAGCCCCAGCATTTT. Translating gives CASSIDGQGVNQPQHF.

J is TRBJ2-7 and V is TRBV3-1 (or the pseudogene TRBV3-2); 8 bases agree with TRBD1. Germline lookup yields CDR1 LGHDT and CDR2 YNNKEL (reference sequence). With 4 bases clipped from V and 6 bases from J, the junction kept 14 bases outside the gene matches. CDR3 size: 16 residues. Here the CDR3 DNA reads TGTGCCAGCAGCCGACGCGGACAGGGAGAGATTTTCGAGCAGTACTTC. This translates into CASSRRGQGEIFEQYF.

The chain joins TRBV6-1 to TRBJ2-7; 14 nucleotides match TRBD2. Germline assignment: CDR1 MNHNS and CDR2 SASEGT. Trimming cost V 2 bases and J 5 bases; bases outside gene matches: 11. The CDR3 is made up of 18 amino acids. In nucleotides, the CDR3 is TGTGCCAGCAGTGAATCACCGGGACTAGCGGGAGACGGCGACGAGCAGTACTTC. It translates to CASSESPGLAGDGDEQYF.

V and J are TRBV2 and TRBJ2-1; 8 bases fit TRBD2. The CDR3 is 14 residues long. Germline values: CDR1 SNHLY, CDR2 FYNNEI. V lost 5 bases to trimming and J lost 7 bases; unmatched junction nucleotides: 7. The CDR3 region is CASSLSGGGNEQFF. In DNA form, the CDR3 reads TGTGCCAGCAGTCTCAGCGGGGGCGGAAATGAGCAGTTCTTC.

This clone was detected a few times. V and J are TRBV6-1 and TRBJ1-5; D uncertain. Germline V CDR1 and CDR2: MNHNS, SASEGT. The V and J ends lost 0 bases and 0 bases respectively, with 12 bases between them. This CDR3 is built from 17 residues. This chain's CDR3 is CASSEAGRATSNQPQHF. As DNA, the CDR3 is TGTGCCAGCAGTGAAGCCGGGAGGGCCACTAGCAATCAGCCCCAGCATTTT.

The gene calls are TRBV28 and TRBJ2-3, with 10 bases identical to TRBD2. Germline V CDR1 and CDR2: MDHEN, SYDVKM. The junction had 9 bases not matched to a gene; V was cut back by 0 bases and J by 0 bases. The CDR3 covers 19 residues. CDR3 nucleotide sequence: TGTGCCAGCAGTTTATGGCCTAGCGGGAGCAGGTCTAGCACAGATACGCAGTATTTT. Protein product: CASSLWPSGSRSSTDTQYF. The variable domain in full, completed from reference TRBV28 and TRBJ2-3, reads DVKVTQSSRYLVKRTGEKVFLECVQDMDHENMFWYRQDPGLGLRLIYFSYDVKMKEKGDIPEGYSVSREKKERFSLILESASTNQTSMYLCASSLWPSGSRSSTDTQYFGPGTRLTVL.

This chain joins TRBV5-3 and TRBJ2-2; perhaps TRBD2 as D (6 bases). TRBV5-3 falls under the ORF class, with uncertain function. The CDR3 has 15 amino acids. Trimming stripped 0 bases from V and 3 bases from J, with 9 bases between. The CDR3 DNA reads as TGTGCCAGAAGCTTGGCCCCGGGGGACACCGGGGAGCTGTTTTTT. Translation gives CARSLAPGDTGELFF.

The chain has TRBV7-8 and TRBJ1-6; D gene ambiguous. The germline gives CDR1 SGHVS, CDR2 FQNEAQ. The CDR3 runs to 14 residues. V was shortened by 2 bases and J by 14 bases, with 16 bases between the two germline ends. The CDR3 is CASSLTAGSTTLHF. The CDR3 DNA follows: TGTGCCAGCAGCTTAACGGCAGGCTCAACAACCCTCCACTTT.

V usage is TRBV9 and J usage is TRBJ1-2, with a weak D call TRBD1 (5 bases). The V gene lost 3 bases and the J gene lost 0 bases, with 6 bases spanning the gap. CDR1 SGDLS and CDR2 YYNGEE come from the germline V gene. This CDR3 is 13 amino acids long. The CDR3 protein is CASSGQTNYGYTF. The CDR3 DNA is TGTGCCAGCAGCGGACAGACTAACTATGGCTACACCTTC.

The J gene is TRBJ2-2, the V gene TRBV7-3, with D possibly TRBD1 on 6 matching bases. The CDR3 is 16 amino acids. Trimming shortened V by 5 bases and J by 4 bases, and 17 bases separated the two germline ends. Germline values: CDR1 SGHTA, CDR2 FQGTGA. CDR3 region: CASSPWTAGSTGELFF. The DNA of the CDR3 is TGTGCCAGCAGCCCCTGGACAGCCGGAAGCACCGGGGAGCTGTTTTTT.

This clone was detected only a few times. The chain couples TRBV5-1 to TRBJ1-6; D gene unclear. Germline V lookup: CDR1 SGHRS, CDR2 YFSETQ. The ends were cut back, 0 bases at V and 5 bases at J, with 6 bases in the middle. CDR3 size: 14 residues. CDR3 region: CASSLGDNNSPLHF. DNA of the CDR3: TGCGCCAGCAGCTTGGGAGATAATAATTCACCCCTCCACTTT.

J is TRBJ2-3 and V is TRBV4-1; 8 bases are a match to TRBD1. Germline CDR1 and CDR2: MGHRA and YSYEKL. The CDR3 is 13 residues long. Unmatched junction bases numbered 3, after V lost 2 bases and J lost 8 bases. The CDR3 bases are TGCGCCAGCAGCCAACAGGGGGCGGTTACGCAGTATTTT. This sequence encodes CASSQQGAVTQYF.

The chain has TRBV3-1 (or the pseudogene TRBV3-2) and TRBJ1-1; D unclear. V lost 2 bases and J lost 10, with 11 bases in between. Germline CDR1 reads LGHDT; CDR2 reads YNNKEL (reference sequence). The CDR3 length is 12 residues. The CDR3 sequence: CASSQPGTVAFF. The CDR3 bases are TGTGCCAGCAGCCAACCGGGAACCGTAGCTTTCTTT.

This rearrangement joins TRBV10-1 to TRBJ2-1; D gene uncertain. V was trimmed by 3 bases and J by 4 bases, leaving 4 bases between them. CDR1 is WNHNN and CDR2 is SYGVQD in the germline V gene (reference sequence). This CDR3 comprises 12 residues. CDR3 residues: CASSDGYNEQFF. CDR3 bases: TGCGCCAGCAGTGACGGGTACAATGAGCAGTTCTTC.

This clone appeared a few times. The chain has TRBV5-8 and TRBJ1-4, with TRBD1 as a possible D gene (6 bases). V was trimmed by 0 bases and J by 5 bases, leaving 14 bases between them. The germline gives CDR1 SGHTS, CDR2 YDEGEE. CDR3 length: 16 amino acids. DNA of the CDR3: TGTGCCAGCAGCTTGGCCTTTGGGGGCAGAAATGAAAAACTGTTTTTT. Protein product: CASSLAFGGRNEKLFF.

The chain couples TRBV11-2 to TRBJ2-2, with 10 bases identical to TRBD2. The CDR3 has 15 amino acids. The V gene's germline CDR1 is SGHAT and CDR2 FQNNGV. J gave up 5 bases and V 4 bases, and 4 bases lay outside the gene matches. CDR3 DNA: TGTGCCAGCAGCTATAAGCGGGAGGGGACCGGGGAGCTGTTTTTT. It translates to CASSYKREGTGELFF.

The sample holds one count of this clone. The V and J genes are TRBV6-5 and TRBJ1-4, with D possibly TRBD1 on 6 matching bases. CDR1 and CDR2 (germline): MNHEY, SVGAGI. This CDR3 comprises 15 residues. Trimming shortened V by 4 bases and J by 4 bases, and 13 bases separated the two germline ends. The CDR3 sequence: CASSSSGAYNEKLFF. DNA for the CDR3: TGTGCCAGCAGTTCCTCAGGGGCATATAATGAAAAACTGTTTTTT.

The rearrangement joins TRBV7-8 to TRBJ2-5; D gene ambiguous. The CDR3 sequence is 14 residues long. The germline V gene has CDR1 SGHVS and CDR2 FQNEAQ. V dropped 2 bases and J dropped 2 bases, with 9 bases sitting between them. The CDR3 is CASSLNPRQETQYF. CDR3 bases: TGTGCCAGCAGCTTAAATCCCAGGCAAGAGACCCAGTACTTC.

The gene calls are TRBV19 and TRBJ2-1; TRBD2 matches 11 bases. CDR1 and CDR2 (germline): LNHDA, SQIVND (reference sequence). Unmatched junction bases numbered 8, after V lost 3 bases and J lost 7 bases. The CDR3 length is 16 residues. CDR3 residues: CASSITGTSGGNEQFF. For the CDR3, the DNA is TGTGCCAGTAGTATTACCGGGACTAGCGGAGGGAATGAGCAGTTCTTC. Looking up the rest from reference TRBV19 and TRBJ2-1 gives the full variable domain: DGGITQSPKYLFRKEGQNVTLSCEQNLNHDAMYWYRQDPGQGLRLIYYSQIVNDFQKGDIAEGYSVSREKKESFPLTVTSAQKNPTAFYLCASSITGTSGGNEQFFGPGTRLTVL.

The chain employs TRBV19 and TRBJ1-1; D may be TRBD1 (6 bases). V was cut by 5 bases and J by 4 bases, with 14 bases left in between. Germline V gives CDR1 LNHDA, CDR2 SQIVND (reference sequence). The CDR3 runs to 14 residues. The CDR3: CASSWGHRFTEAFF. The CDR3 DNA reads TGTGCCAGTAGTTGGGGACACCGTTTCACTGAAGCTTTCTTT.

The table lists this clone with a few counts. This chain connects TRBV6-5 to TRBJ2-1; 9 bases fit TRBD2. This CDR3 comprises 12 residues. Per the germline V gene, CDR1 is MNHEY and CDR2 is SVGAGI. V was clipped by 8 bases and J by 7 bases; unmatched bases: 3. As DNA, the CDR3 is TGTGCCAGCTCTAGCGGGGAGAATGAGCAGTTCTTC. Its translation is CASSSGENEQFF.

The rearrangement uses TRBV29-1 and TRBJ1-1; tentative D call: TRBD1 (5 bases). V was shortened by 1 base and J by 2 bases, with 8 bases between the two germline ends. The V gene's germline CDR1 is SQVTM and CDR2 ANQGSEA. This CDR3 spans 13 amino acids. The CDR3 DNA reads TGCAGCGTTGAAGGCAGGGCCAACACTGAAGCTTTCTTT. Translating it yields CSVEGRANTEAFF.

The chain recombines TRBV7-9 with TRBJ1-1; D remains ambiguous. Germline V lookup: CDR1 SEHNR, CDR2 FQNEAQ (reference sequence). This CDR3 is 15 amino acids long. V lost 1 base to trimming and J lost 2 bases, with 11 bases between them. The CDR3 nucleotides are TGTGCCAGCAGCTTAGACTCCGCAGGCAACACTGAAGCTTTCTTT. Protein product: CASSLDSAGNTEAFF.

This chain connects TRBV7-2 to TRBJ1-2; D unresolved. Germline V gene data show CDR1 as SGHTA and CDR2 as FQGNSA. Between the trimmed V and J ends, which lost 2 bases and 4 bases, there was a span of 11 bases. The CDR3 loop spans 14 amino acids. DNA of the CDR3: TGTGCCAGCAGCTTATTATTTGGCAGCTATGGCTACACCTTC. This sequence encodes CASSLLFGSYGYTF.

The chain couples TRBV3-1 (or the pseudogene TRBV3-2) to TRBJ2-5, with 9 bases aligning to TRBD1. Germline assignment: CDR1 LGHDT and CDR2 YNNKEL (reference sequence). The CDR3 covers 15 residues. V lost 3 bases and J lost 4; bases outside the gene matches: 6. Here the CDR3 DNA reads TGTGCCAGCAGCCAGCCGGGACAGGGATCAGAGACCCAGTACTTC. Residues: CASSQPGQGSETQYF.

The genes are TRBV6-6 and TRBJ1-2, with 9 positions matching TRBD1. The germline gives CDR1 MNHNY, CDR2 SVGAGI (reference sequence). The CDR3 sequence is 14 residues long. V lost 6 bases, J lost 6 bases, and 8 bases stayed unmatched. The CDR3 loop reads CASRRLGTGNGYTF. In DNA, the CDR3 is TGTGCCAGCAGGCGTCTTGGGACAGGGAATGGCTACACCTTC.

The chain couples TRBV24-1 to TRBJ1-5, with D perhaps matching TRBD1 (6 bases). The germline CDR1 and CDR2 sequences are KGHDR and SFDVKD. V dropped 6 bases and J dropped 2 bases, with 7 bases sitting between them. This CDR3 comprises 13 residues. The CDR3 is CATSWGRNQPQHF. The CDR3, as DNA: TGTGCCACCAGTTGGGGGCGCAATCAGCCCCAGCATTTT.

The CDR3 DNA sequence: TGTGCCACCAGCAGAGATCTGGGGACAGGGGGATCCTACGAGCAGTACTTC. Protein sequence: CATSRDLGTGGSYEQYF. The genes are TRBV15 and TRBJ2-7; 11 bases align to TRBD1. The germline CDR1 and CDR2 sequences are LNHNV and YYDKDF (reference sequence). The CDR3 runs 17 residues. V shed 0 bases, J shed 1 base, and the junction held 5 bases outside the gene matches.

The chain links TRBV19 to TRBJ2-2; maybe TRBD1 (6 bases). The CDR3 runs 15 residues. Germline V gene lookup returns CDR1 LNHDA and CDR2 SQIVND (reference sequence). The V end was cut by 7 bases, the J end by 0 bases, with 12 bases between. Here the CDR3 reads CASKPTGTNTGELFF. CDR3 bases: TGTGCCAGTAAACCTACAGGGACGAACACCGGGGAGCTGTTTTTT.

The gene calls are TRBV3-1 (or the pseudogene TRBV3-2) and TRBJ1-1; D perhaps matches TRBD1 (5 bases). This CDR3 has 14 residues. Per the germline V gene, CDR1 is LGHDT and CDR2 is YNNKEL (reference sequence). V lost 4 bases and J 0 bases, leaving 9 bases between the germline ends. The CDR3 bases are TGTGCCAGCAGCCCCGGGGGTATGAACACTGAAGCTTTCTTT. Translation gives CASSPGGMNTEAFF.

This rearrangement joins TRBV5-4 to TRBJ1-1; D is ambiguous. The V end lost 0 bases, the J end lost 0 bases, and 12 bases lay between the germline ends. Germline V lookup: CDR1 SGHNT, CDR2 YYREEE (reference sequence). This CDR3 region has 16 residues. CDR3 sequence reads: CASSLGVEALNTEAFF. The CDR3, as DNA: TGTGCCAGCAGCTTGGGCGTCGAGGCTCTGAACACTGAAGCTTTCTTT.

The rearrangement links TRBV6-1 to TRBJ2-1, with D hard to call. In germline, CDR1 is MNHNS, CDR2 SASEGT. The CDR3 is made up of 11 amino acids. The V end was cut by 3 bases, the J end by 9 bases, with 6 bases between. CDR3: CASSDRGEQFF. CDR3 sequence (DNA): TGTGCCAGCAGTGATCGAGGTGAGCAGTTCTTC.